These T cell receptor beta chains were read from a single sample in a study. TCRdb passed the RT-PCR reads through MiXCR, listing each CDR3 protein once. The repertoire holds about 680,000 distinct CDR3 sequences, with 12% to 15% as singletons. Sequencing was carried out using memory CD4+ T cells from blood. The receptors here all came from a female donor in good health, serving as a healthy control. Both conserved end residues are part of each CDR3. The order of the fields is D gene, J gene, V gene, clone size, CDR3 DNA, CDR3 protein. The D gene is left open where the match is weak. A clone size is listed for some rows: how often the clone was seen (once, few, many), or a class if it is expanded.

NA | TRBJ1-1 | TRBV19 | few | TGTGCCAGTAGTATAGATCGAGGGCTCACTGAAGCTTTCTTT | CASSIDRGLTEAFF
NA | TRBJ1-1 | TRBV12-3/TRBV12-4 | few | TGTGCCAGCAGTTCCCGGACAGTTAAGAACACTGAAGCTTTCTTT | CASSSRTVKNTEAFF
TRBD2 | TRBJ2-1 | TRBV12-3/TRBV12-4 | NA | TGTGCCAGCAGAGGAGGGCCTACTAGCGGACTGTACAATGAGCAGTTCTTC | CASRGGPTSGLYNEQFF
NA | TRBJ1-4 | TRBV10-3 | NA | TGTGCCATCAGCCCGAGTGGACAAGATAATGAAAAACTGTTTTTT | CAISPSGQDNEKLFF
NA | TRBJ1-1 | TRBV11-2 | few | TGTGCCAGCAGCTTAGTTGCCGTGGGGGGAGCTTTCTTT | CASSLVAVGGAFF
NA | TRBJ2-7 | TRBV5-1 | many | TGCGCCAGCAGCCCGGACGGAGACTACGAGCAGTACTTC | CASSPDGDYEQYF
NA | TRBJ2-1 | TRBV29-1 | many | TGCAGCGTTGCGGCAGGGAGCAATGAGCAGTTCTTC | CSVAAGSNEQFF
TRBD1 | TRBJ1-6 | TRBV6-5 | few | TGTGCCAGCAGTGCTGACAGGGTGGAATCACCCCTCCACTTT | CASSADRVESPLHF
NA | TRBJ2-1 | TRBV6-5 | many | TGTGCCAGCAGTTACGGGTTGGCAGGGCGGGCCAATGAGCAGTTCTTC | CASSYGLAGRANEQFF
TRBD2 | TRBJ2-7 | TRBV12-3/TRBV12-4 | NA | TGTGCCAGCAGCTGGAGCGGGAGCTCCTACGAGCAGTACTTC | CASSWSGSSYEQYF
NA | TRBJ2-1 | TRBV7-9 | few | TGTGCCAGCAGCTTAGCCTTTAATGAGCAGTTCTTC | CASSLAFNEQFF
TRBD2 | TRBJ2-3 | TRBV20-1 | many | TGCAGTGCTAGAGCGGTCTCCGGGAGGTCAGATACGCAGTATTTT | CSARAVSGRSDTQYF
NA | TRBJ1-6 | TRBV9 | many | TGTGCCAGCAGCGTCCGAGGAGAGTTTAATTCACCCCTCCACTTT | CASSVRGEFNSPLHF
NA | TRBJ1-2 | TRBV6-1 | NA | TGTGCCAGCACCACAGGATACTATGGCTACACCTTC | CASTTGYYGYTF
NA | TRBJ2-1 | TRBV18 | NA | TGTGCCAGCTCACAATCAGGGGCTGGTTACAATGAGCAGTTCTTC | CASSQSGAGYNEQFF
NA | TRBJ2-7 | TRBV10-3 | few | TGTGCCATCAGGGGATCGCCGGGACCGCTTTACGAGCAGTACTTC | CAIRGSPGPLYEQYF
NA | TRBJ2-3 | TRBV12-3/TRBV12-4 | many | TGTGCCAGCAGGGAAACCGGGACCAGCACAGATACGCAGTATTTT | CASRETGTSTDTQYF
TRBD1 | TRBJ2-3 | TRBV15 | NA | TGTGCCACCAGCAAGCTACCGGGACAGGGGAGCGCAGATACGCAGTATTTT | CATSKLPGQGSADTQYF
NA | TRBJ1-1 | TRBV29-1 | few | TGCAGCGTTACACAGGTGGCGAACACTGAAGCTTTCTTT | CSVTQVANTEAFF
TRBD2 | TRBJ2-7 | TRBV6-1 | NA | TGTGCCAGTACCGGGACTAGCGGAGGACGGGAGCAGTACTTC | CASTGTSGGREQYF
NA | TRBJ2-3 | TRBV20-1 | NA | TGCAGTGCTAGATGGGGCCTGGGGGTAGATACGCAGTATTTT | CSARWGLGVDTQYF
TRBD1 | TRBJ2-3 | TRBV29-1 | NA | TGCAGCGTCCCCAGGGGGGATACGCAGTATTTT | CSVPRGDTQYF
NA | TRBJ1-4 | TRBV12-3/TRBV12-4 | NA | TGTGCCAGCAGTTCCTGGGGGGGGTCTACTGAAAAACTGTTTTTT | CASSSWGGSTEKLFF
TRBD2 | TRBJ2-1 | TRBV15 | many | TGTGCCACCAGCACGGCGTGGGCGGGGGTCAATGAGCAGTTCTTC | CATSTAWAGVNEQFF
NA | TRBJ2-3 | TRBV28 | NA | TGTGCCAGCAGCTCATACTTAAGGTTGACTCCCAACGGGCCAGATACGCAGTATTTT | CASSSYLRLTPNGPDTQYF